These 16 T cell receptor beta chains were sequenced from one sample in a study of neurological immune-mediated disorders. Each CDR3 protein is one row after TCRdb ran MiXCR on the 5' RACE reads. In the table there are 70,000 to 95,000 distinct CDR3 sequences, around 14% of which are singletons. The specimen was PBMCs. These TCRs come from a woman aged 50 to 60 in good health.

At least ten counts were recorded for this clonotype. This chain links TRBV12-3 or TRBV12-4 with TRBJ2-2, with 8 bases matching TRBD2. V lost 5 bases, J lost 6 bases, and 8 bases stayed unmatched. The CDR3 contains 15 residues. This chain's CDR3 is CASSRNGRAPGELFF. Written as DNA, the CDR3 is TGTGCCAGCAGTCGTAACGGGAGGGCCCCCGGGGAGCTGTTTTTT.

In its sample, this clonotype was seen many times. The DNA for the CDR3 is TGTGCCAGCAGTTTTCAACAGGGAGGGATGAACACTGAAGCTTTCTTT. The encoded protein is CASSFQQGGMNTEAFF. The rearrangement uses TRBV12-3 or TRBV12-4 and TRBJ1-1; maybe TRBD1 (6 bases). Trimming stripped 3 bases from V and 0 bases from J, with 14 bases between. CDR3 length: 16 residues.

This clonotype has at least ten counts. The V call is TRBV7-8, the J call TRBJ1-1, with a weak D call TRBD1 (5 bases). Germline CDR1 is SGHVS and CDR2 is FQNEAQ. Deletions cut 2 bases from V and 5 bases from J, with 12 bases between. The CDR3 contains 14 residues. The CDR3 loop is CASSLNSGLTEAFF. The CDR3 bases are TGTGCCAGCAGCTTAAATTCAGGGTTGACTGAAGCTTTCTTT. Looking up the rest from reference TRBV7-8 and TRBJ1-1 gives the full variable domain: GAGVSQSPRYKVAKRGQDVALRCDPISGHVSLFWYQQALGQGPEFLTYFQNEAQLDKSGLPSDRFFAERPEGSVSTLKIQRTQQEDSAVYLCASSLNSGLTEAFFGQGTRLTVV.

The sample holds many counts of this clonotype. The chain uses TRBV5-1 and TRBJ1-2, with 9 bases matching TRBD1. With V trimmed by 4 bases and J by 4 bases, 11 bases remained unmatched. The CDR3 is made up of 16 amino acids. CDR1 is SGHRS, CDR2 YFSETQ, per germline. The CDR3 loop reads CASSPQSGTGLYGYTF. As DNA, the CDR3 is TGCGCCAGCAGCCCCCAGTCGGGGACAGGGCTCTATGGCTACACCTTC.

This clonotype came up many times. One junction end does not reproduce the germline sequence, and a read error may be involved. The chain combines TRBV9 with TRBJ2-1; 10 bases line up with TRBD2. The CDR3 is 15 residues long. Looked up from germline, CDR1 is SGDLS and CDR2 is YYNGEE. The CDR3 nucleotides read TGTGCCAACAGCGCTACTAGCGGGGCCTACAATGAGCAGTTCTTC. Protein: CANSATSGAYNEQFF.

The sample holds many counts of this clonotype. The rearrangement links TRBV5-1 to TRBJ2-7; no definite D call. With 3 bases removed from V and 0 bases from J, the gap between germline ends came to 7 bases. Germline V lookup: CDR1 SGHRS, CDR2 YFSETQ. The CDR3 length is 13 residues. CDR3 DNA: TGCGCCAGCAGCTACGGAAGCTCCTACGAGCAGTACTTC. Amino acid sequence: CASSYGSSYEQYF. The full variable domain, rest sourced from reference TRBV5-1 and TRBJ2-7, is KAGVTQTPRYLIKTRGQQVTLSCSPISGHRSVSWYQQTPGQGLQFLFEYFSETQRNKGNFPGRFSGRQFSNSRSEMNVSTLELGDSALYLCASSYGSSYEQYFGPGTRLTVT.

This clonotype was recorded at least ten times. The J gene is TRBJ1-5, the V gene TRBV29-1, with D maybe TRBD1 (5 bases). The V end was cut by 5 bases, the J end by 3 bases, with 11 bases between. The germline gives CDR1 SQVTM, CDR2 ANQGSEA. The CDR3 runs 13 residues. CDR3 residues: CSVSWGSNQPQHF. The DNA of the CDR3 is TGCAGCGTTTCCTGGGGGTCCAATCAGCCCCAGCATTTT. The full variable domain, its missing parts supplied by reference TRBV29-1 and TRBJ1-5, is SAVISQKPSRDICQRGTSLTIQCQVDSQVTMMFWYRQQPGQSLTLIATANQGSEATYESGFVIDKFPISRPNLTFSTLTVSNMSPEDSSIYLCSVSWGSNQPQHFGDGTRLSIL.

The chain is built from TRBV12-3 or TRBV12-4 and TRBJ1-1; 9 positions match TRBD1. Unmatched junction bases numbered 11, after V lost 5 bases and J lost 4 bases. CDR3 size: 16 residues. CDR3 loop: CASSLGLQGAFTEAFF. DNA for the CDR3: TGTGCCAGCAGTCTGGGTCTACAGGGGGCGTTCACTGAAGCTTTCTTT.

The chain has TRBV18 and TRBJ2-1; D not certain. This CDR3 comprises 13 residues. V shed 3 bases and J shed 5 bases, with 8 bases lying between them. CDR1 KGHSH and CDR2 LQKENI come from the germline V gene. The CDR3 DNA is TGTGCCAGCTCACCGGTGGGCGACAATGAGCAGTTCTTC. Residues: CASSPVGDNEQFF.

This clonotype appeared many times. This may come from a read error, since a much larger clone is one base off. The rearrangement uses TRBV7-2 and TRBJ2-1; 8 nucleotides line up with TRBD2. Germline CDR1 SGHTA, CDR2 FQGNSA. V was pared by 2 bases and J by 2 bases, with 2 bases of the junction left unmatched. The CDR3 runs to 15 residues. Written as DNA, the CDR3 is TGTGCCAGCAGCTTATTTAGCGGGGCCTACAATGAGCAGTTCTTC. Translated: CASSLFSGAYNEQFF.

The chain has TRBV6-5 and TRBJ2-6, with D possibly matching TRBD1 (6 bases). Trimming removed 6 bases at V and 2 bases at J, with 29 bases between. The CDR3 contains 21 residues. CDR1 MNHEY and CDR2 SVGAGI come from the germline V gene. For the CDR3, the DNA is TGTGCCAGCAGGTCTAAACTAGGGGACACCTCCGGCTCTGCTGGGGCCAACGTCCTGACTTTC. This encodes CASRSKLGDTSGSAGANVLTF.

The sample holds many counts of this clonotype. The chain links TRBV5-1 to TRBJ2-7; a weak D match, TRBD1 (6 bases). The CDR3 is 14 residues long. Per the germline V gene, CDR1 is SGHRS and CDR2 is YFSETQ. V lost 6 bases to trimming and J lost 4 bases, with 17 bases between them. CDR3 sequence (DNA): TGCGCCAGCACGGTGTTAACAGGGAGATACGAGCAGTACTTC. This translates into CASTVLTGRYEQYF.

This clonotype came up once. The chain employs TRBV20-1 and TRBJ1-5; D not certain. This CDR3 is 14 amino acids long. Germline CDR1 and CDR2: DFQATT and SNEGSKA (reference sequence). The CDR3 nucleotides read TGCAGCCAGGAAGGACGGCAGCTTAATCAGCCCCAGCATTTT. Its translation is CSQEGRQLNQPQHF.

This clonotype showed up many times. The rearrangement joins TRBV20-1 to TRBJ1-3; tentative D call: TRBD1 (5 bases). CDR3 size: 15 residues. Per the germline V gene, CDR1 is DFQATT and CDR2 is SNEGSKA (reference sequence). Trimming took off 4 bases at V and 2 bases at J, with 15 bases between the two ends. CDR3 loop: CSAKNPGLPGNTIYF. The CDR3 nucleotides read TGCAGTGCTAAGAACCCAGGGCTGCCTGGAAACACCATATATTTT.

This clonotype was seen repeatedly, ten times or more. This chain connects TRBV5-1 to TRBJ2-7; 8 positions match TRBD1. Unmatched junction bases numbered 10, after V lost 0 bases and J lost 5 bases. This CDR3 has 16 residues. Germline CDR1 SGHRS, CDR2 YFSETQ. CDR3 sequence: CASSLAPGQATNEQYF. The CDR3 DNA reads as TGCGCCAGCAGCTTGGCCCCGGGACAGGCCACGAACGAGCAGTACTTC.

At least ten counts were recorded for this clonotype. The V call is TRBV20-1, the J call TRBJ2-3; 11 bases match TRBD1. CDR1 DFQATT and CDR2 SNEGSKA come from the germline V gene (reference sequence). V lost 6 bases, J lost 5 bases, and 7 bases stayed unmatched. This CDR3 has 14 amino acids. CDR3 DNA: TGCAGTGCCATGGACAGGGGGCGAGGAGATACGCAGTATTTT. It yields the protein CSAMDRGRGDTQYF.